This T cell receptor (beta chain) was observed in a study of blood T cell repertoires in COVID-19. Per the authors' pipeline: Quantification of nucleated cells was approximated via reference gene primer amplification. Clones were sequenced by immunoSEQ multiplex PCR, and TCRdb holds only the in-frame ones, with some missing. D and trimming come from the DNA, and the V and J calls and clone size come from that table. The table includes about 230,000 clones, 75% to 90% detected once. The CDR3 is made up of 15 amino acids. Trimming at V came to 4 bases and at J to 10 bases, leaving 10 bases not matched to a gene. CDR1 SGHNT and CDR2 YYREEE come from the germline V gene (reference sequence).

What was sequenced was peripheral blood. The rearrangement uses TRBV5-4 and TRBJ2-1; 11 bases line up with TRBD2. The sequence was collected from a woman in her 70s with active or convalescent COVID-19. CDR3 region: CASSKTGTSGLEQFF. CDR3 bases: TGTGCCAGCAGCAAGACCGGGACTAGCGGTTTAGAGCAGTTCTTC.